The 21 T cell receptor beta chains reported below all come from one sample, sequenced in a study of T cells after yellow fever vaccination. TCRdb re-called the 5' RACE reads through MiXCR, storing one row per CDR3 protein. The sample has 200,000 to 300,000 distinct CDR3 sequences, 5.5% to 8.5% seen once; the top ten hold 1% to 1.2%. Source: CD4+ T cells sorted from PBMCs, taken on the day of the yellow fever booster vaccination. These receptors originate from a man aged 30-40 years who received the YFV17D yellow fever vaccine.

The chain carries TRBV20-1 and TRBJ2-2; 7 bases map to TRBD2. Germline CDR1 is DFQATT and CDR2 is SNEGSKA (reference sequence). Losses at the gene ends were 4 bases for V and 4 bases for J; bases not matched to a gene: 3. This CDR3 contains 13 residues. The CDR3 nucleotides read TGCAGTGCTAAAGCGGGGTCCACCGGGGAGCTGTTTTTT. This encodes CSAKAGSTGELFF.

This clonotype appeared a few times. The chain uses TRBV5-4 and TRBJ1-2; 7 bases are shared with TRBD1. The CDR3 spans 16 residues. Germline values: CDR1 SGHNT, CDR2 YYREEE (reference sequence). Unmatched junction bases numbered 11, after V lost 4 bases and J lost 2 bases. For the CDR3, the DNA is TGTGCCAGCAGCCTGGGGACAGAACTACGGAACTATGGCTACACCTTC. This sequence encodes CASSLGTELRNYGYTF. Looking up the rest from reference TRBV5-4 and TRBJ1-2 gives the full variable domain: ETGVTQSPTHLIKTRGQQVTLRCSSQSGHNTVSWYQQALGQGPQFIFQYYREEENGRGNFPPRFSGLQFPNYSSELNVNALELDDSALYLCASSLGTELRNYGYTFGSGTRLTVV.

This clonotype was observed a few times. The V gene is TRBV30, the J gene TRBJ2-6, with 8 bases that match TRBD2. The CDR3 totals 19 residues. Per the germline V gene, CDR1 is GTSNPN and CDR2 is SVGIG (reference sequence). With V trimmed by 2 bases and J by 0 bases, 12 bases remained unmatched. The CDR3 DNA is TGTGCCTGGAGTAGCCCTATTAGCGGGAAAAGCTCTGGGGCCAACGTCCTGACTTTC. The encoded protein is CAWSSPISGKSSGANVLTF.

This chain uses TRBV24-1 with TRBJ1-2, with 7 bases matching TRBD1. Trimming cost V 5 bases and J 7 bases; bases outside gene matches: 9. CDR1 KGHDR and CDR2 SFDVKD come from the germline V gene. The CDR3 has 14 residues. This CDR3 is CATSGSGRGSGYTF. CDR3 coding DNA: TGTGCCACCAGTGGGAGCGGCAGGGGGTCTGGCTACACCTTC.

V is TRBV12-3 or TRBV12-4 and J is TRBJ1-5, with D possibly being TRBD1 (5 bases). The CDR3 totals 13 residues. The V and J ends lost 7 bases and 4 bases respectively, with 11 bases between them. The CDR3, as DNA: TGTGCCAGCACCGGGACCGGGAATCAGCCCCAGCATTTT. Its protein is CASTGTGNQPQHF.

The CDR3 sequence: CASSQGTANYEQYF. The CDR3 nucleotides are TGTGCCAGCAGTCAGGGGACAGCAAACTACGAGCAGTACTTC. The chain is built from TRBV12-3 or TRBV12-4 and TRBJ2-7; 7 nucleotides align to TRBD1. With 5 bases clipped from V and 3 bases from J, the junction kept 7 bases outside the gene matches. This CDR3 has 14 amino acids.

This clonotype was seen at least ten times. The CDR3: CASSLASGPTGVREQFF. The CDR3 DNA reads TGTGCCAGCAGCTTGGCGTCGGGCCCCACTGGCGTGCGGGAGCAGTTCTTC. The chain recombines TRBV5-8 with TRBJ2-1; no clear D. Germline V gene data show CDR1 as SGHTS and CDR2 as YDEGEE. This CDR3 has 17 residues. V shed 0 bases and J shed 10 bases, with 23 bases lying between them.

This clonotype was counted at least ten times. This chain joins TRBV28 and TRBJ1-1, with TRBD1 matching over 7 bases. CDR3 length: 14 amino acids. Germline V CDR1 and CDR2: MDHEN, SYDVKM. V lost 7 bases to trimming and J lost 0 bases; unmatched junction nucleotides: 5. CDR3 bases: TGTGCCAGCAAAGCAGGGGGTCTGAACACTGAAGCTTTCTTT. This sequence encodes CASKAGGLNTEAFF.

This clonotype has just a few counts. The chain has TRBV19 and TRBJ2-5, with 10 bases matching TRBD2. Germline V gene lookup returns CDR1 LNHDA and CDR2 SQIVND (reference sequence). CDR3 size: 13 residues. V lost 5 bases and J lost 4; bases outside the gene matches: 1. This CDR3 reads CASSSSGRETQYF. The CDR3 nucleotides read TGTGCCAGTAGTTCTAGCGGGAGAGAGACCCAGTACTTC.

This clonotype was detected a few times. This chain links TRBV11-2 with TRBJ2-7; 7 nucleotides align to TRBD1. Per the germline V gene, CDR1 is SGHAT and CDR2 is FQNNGV. Trimming cost V 0 bases and J 2 bases; bases outside gene matches: 19. The CDR3 covers 20 residues. This chain's CDR3 is CASSLDWGTVDDLYAYEQYF. The CDR3 DNA is TGTGCCAGCAGCTTAGATTGGGGGACAGTGGACGACCTTTACGCCTACGAGCAGTACTTC. Looking up the rest from reference TRBV11-2 and TRBJ2-7 gives the full variable domain: EAGVAQSPRYKIIEKRQSVAFWCNPISGHATLYWYQQILGQGPKLLIQFQNNGVVDDSQLPKDRFSAERLKGVDSTLKIQPAKLEDSAVYLCASSLDWGTVDDLYAYEQYFGPGTRLTVT.

This chain joins TRBV29-1 and TRBJ2-5; tentative D call: TRBD2 (6 bases). The CDR3 sequence is 12 residues long. CDR1 is SQVTM and CDR2 is ANQGSEA in the germline V gene. V lost 7 bases and J 5 bases, leaving 14 bases between the germline ends. CDR3 DNA sequence: TGCAGCGGGCGGAGGGCCAGGGAGACCCAGTACTTC. The encoded protein is CSGRRARETQYF.

The sample holds a few counts of this clonotype. V usage is TRBV5-1 and J usage is TRBJ2-3; 10 bases are a match to TRBD2. The germline CDR1 and CDR2 sequences are SGHRS and YFSETQ. This CDR3 has 17 residues. J was trimmed by 6 bases and V by 0 bases; bases with no gene match: 10. DNA of the CDR3: TGCGCCAGCAGCTTGGAAGGCCTAGCGGGAGTCCCCGATACGCAGTATTTT. Its translation is CASSLEGLAGVPDTQYF.

This clonotype has just a few counts. The chain joins TRBV5-1 to TRBJ2-1; 11 positions match TRBD2. The CDR3 is made up of 17 amino acids. The ends lost 0 bases at V and 3 bases at J; junction bases unmatched: 5. Germline CDR1 and CDR2: SGHRS and YFSETQ. The CDR3 DNA sequence: TGCGCCAGCAGCTTGGCGGGGACTAGCGGAGGCTACAATGAGCAGTTCTTC. Translating it yields CASSLAGTSGGYNEQFF. Drawing the rest from reference TRBV5-1 and TRBJ2-1, the complete variable domain is KAGVTQTPRYLIKTRGQQVTLSCSPISGHRSVSWYQQTPGQGLQFLFEYFSETQRNKGNFPGRFSGRQFSNSRSEMNVSTLELGDSALYLCASSLAGTSGGYNEQFFGPGTRLTVL.

This clonotype was seen many times. The chain carries TRBV10-3 and TRBJ2-3; TRBD1 is a possible D gene (5 bases). Trimming shortened V by 4 bases and J by 4 bases, and 9 bases separated the two germline ends. Germline CDR1 and CDR2: ENHRY and SYGVKD. CDR3 length equals 13 residues. The CDR3 is CAISVQGPDTQYF. CDR3 nucleotides: TGTGCCATCAGTGTCCAGGGCCCAGATACGCAGTATTTT.

This clonotype was seen only a few times. The V and J genes are TRBV7-7 and TRBJ2-5, with D perhaps given as TRBD1 or TRBD2 (5 bases each). V lost 3 bases, J lost 3 bases, and 20 bases lay in between. The length of the CDR3 is 17 residues. The germline V gene has CDR1 SSHAT and CDR2 FNYEAQ (reference sequence). CDR3 bases: TGTGCCAGCAGCTTTGGGACCTTCCACGACGGGAAAGAGACCCAGTACTTC. Translating gives CASSFGTFHDGKETQYF.

Only a few counts were recorded for this clonotype. The gene calls are TRBV6-4 and TRBJ2-3; no clear D gene. V was cut by 8 bases and J by 2 bases, with 14 bases left in between. This CDR3 is built from 14 residues. Germline CDR1 reads MRHNA; CDR2 reads SNTAGT. The CDR3 region is CASPSRQITDTQYF. CDR3 sequence (DNA): TGTGCCAGCCCGAGCAGACAAATCACAGATACGCAGTATTTT.

This chain joins TRBV2 and TRBJ2-7, with D uncertain. From germline, CDR1 is SNHLY and CDR2 FYNNEI. The CDR3 is 18 amino acids. V was cut by 5 bases and J by 0 bases, with 23 bases left in between. The CDR3 region is CASSFTADRALSSYEQYF. The DNA of the CDR3 is TGTGCCAGCAGTTTTACGGCAGACCGCGCCCTTAGCTCCTACGAGCAGTACTTC.

This clonotype was seen at least ten times. V gene TRBV28 combines with J gene TRBJ2-5; 8 bases are shared with TRBD2. Trimming took 2 bases from V and 4 from J; bases not matched to a gene: 0. Germline V CDR1 and CDR2: MDHEN, SYDVKM. The CDR3 runs 13 residues. CDR3 protein: CASSLAGGETQYF. DNA for the CDR3: TGTGCCAGCAGTTTAGCGGGGGGAGAGACCCAGTACTTC.

The chain links TRBV20-1 to TRBJ2-5; D call uncertain. Germline assignment: CDR1 DFQATT and CDR2 SNEGSKA (reference sequence). Trimming removed 1 base at V and 2 bases at J, with 11 bases between. The CDR3 spans 14 residues. CDR3 region: CSARGATLQETQYF. DNA for the CDR3: TGCAGTGCTAGAGGAGCGACGCTTCAAGAGACCCAGTACTTC.

The chain is built from TRBV20-1 and TRBJ2-7; D is perhaps TRBD2 (5 bases). V lost 0 bases to trimming and J lost 3 bases, with 12 bases between them. CDR3 length: 14 amino acids. Germline CDR1 is DFQATT and CDR2 is SNEGSKA (reference sequence). Here the CDR3 DNA reads TGCAGTGCTAGAGATCCGGTCGGGAACTACGAGCAGTACTTC. As protein: CSARDPVGNYEQYF.

The gene calls are TRBV20-1 and TRBJ2-1; D is ambiguous. Germline-derived CDR1 and CDR2 are DFQATT and SNEGSKA (reference sequence). The CDR3 spans 14 residues. V dropped 7 bases and J dropped 0 bases, with 13 bases sitting between them. CDR3 protein: CSEQRRSSYNEQFF. CDR3 DNA: TGCAGTGAGCAGCGCCGGAGCTCCTACAATGAGCAGTTCTTC.